This is a list of T cell receptor beta chains from one sample in a study of shared clonotypes between healthy human individuals. Clones were sequenced by immunoSEQ multiplex PCR, and TCRdb holds only the in-frame ones, with some missing. The data show approximately 2.5 million clones, with 80% to 95% seen just once and about 0.34% held by the top ten. The sequencing input was naive CD4+ T cells from PBMCs. The receptors derive from a young man in good health. Some clones in this sample may be carry-over from other donors' samples. Both conserved end residues are part of each CDR3. D genes are given only for firm matches. Clone size is shown for a subset of rows, as once, few, many or a class of expanded clone.

j_gene: TRBJ1-1; d_gene: NA; abundance: NA; v_gene: TRBV28; CDR3nt: TGTGCCAGCAGTTTGCCAGTCTTTCGGAACACTGAAGCTTTCTTT; CDR3aa: CASSLPVFRNTEAFF
j_gene: TRBJ2-1; d_gene: NA; abundance: NA; v_gene: TRBV18; CDR3nt: TGTGCCAGCTCTCCAGGGGGGTCCTACAATGAGCAGTTCTTC; CDR3aa: CASSPGGSYNEQFF
j_gene: TRBJ2-1; d_gene: TRBD2; abundance: NA; v_gene: TRBV30; CDR3nt: TGTGCCTGGAGTGTGTTAGCGGGAAAGAATGAGCAGTTCTTC; CDR3aa: CAWSVLAGKNEQFF
j_gene: TRBJ1-1; d_gene: TRBD1; abundance: NA; v_gene: TRBV18; CDR3nt: TGTGCCAGCTCACCGAGGACAGGGACCATTGTAGACACTGAAGCTTTCTTT; CDR3aa: CASSPRTGTIVDTEAFF
j_gene: TRBJ2-1; d_gene: NA; abundance: NA; v_gene: TRBV29-1; CDR3nt: TGCAGCGTACAGACAATATCGACCCATGAGCAGTTCTTC; CDR3aa: CSVQTISTHEQFF
j_gene: TRBJ2-7; d_gene: TRBD2; abundance: NA; v_gene: TRBV7-9; CDR3nt: TGTGCCAGCAGCCCCGGGACTAGCGGGAGGGACCCCCACGAGCAGTACTTC; CDR3aa: CASSPGTSGRDPHEQYF
j_gene: TRBJ1-2; d_gene: TRBD1; abundance: NA; v_gene: TRBV2; CDR3nt: TGTGCCAGCAGTAAAACAGGGGGCAATGGCTACACCTTC; CDR3aa: CASSKTGGNGYTF
j_gene: TRBJ2-5; d_gene: TRBD2; abundance: once; v_gene: TRBV2; CDR3nt: TGTGCCAGCAGCGACGGACTAGCGGGTCACCAAGAGACCCAGTACTTC; CDR3aa: CASSDGLAGHQETQYF
j_gene: TRBJ1-1; d_gene: NA; abundance: few; v_gene: TRBV28; CDR3nt: TGTGCCAGCAGTTTATCCAGGGCTCGAGCTTTCTTT; CDR3aa: CASSLSRARAFF
j_gene: TRBJ1-5; d_gene: NA; abundance: NA; v_gene: TRBV10-3; CDR3nt: TGTGCCATCAGTGAGTCGAGCGGGGGCGGCCAGCCCCAGCATTTT; CDR3aa: CAISESSGGGQPQHF
j_gene: TRBJ2-1; d_gene: TRBD2; abundance: NA; v_gene: TRBV5-4; CDR3nt: TGTGCCAGCAGGGGGAGGGGAGGGCCTACCAATGAGCAGTTCTTC; CDR3aa: CASRGRGGPTNEQFF
j_gene: TRBJ2-5; d_gene: NA; abundance: NA; v_gene: TRBV6-1; CDR3nt: TGTGCCAGCAGACCGGGACAATATCAGGAGACCCAGTACTTC; CDR3aa: CASRPGQYQETQYF
j_gene: TRBJ1-3; d_gene: NA; abundance: NA; v_gene: TRBV28; CDR3nt: TGTGCCAGCAGCTCCGTTGGGGGGGGAAACACCATATATTTT; CDR3aa: CASSSVGGGNTIYF
j_gene: TRBJ2-2; d_gene: NA; abundance: NA; v_gene: TRBV10-1; CDR3nt: TGCGCCAGCTCCCCCCTGGGGTCGGCAGGCACCGGGGAGCTGTTTTTT; CDR3aa: CASSPLGSAGTGELFF
j_gene: TRBJ2-1; d_gene: TRBD2; abundance: NA; v_gene: TRBV28; CDR3nt: TGTGCCAGCAGTTACGGGGGGTACAATGAGCAGTTCTTC; CDR3aa: CASSYGGYNEQFF
j_gene: TRBJ2-3; d_gene: NA; abundance: NA; v_gene: TRBV5-1; CDR3nt: TGCGCCAGCAGCTTGATAGCGTCGTATCCAGATACGCAGTATTTT; CDR3aa: CASSLIASYPDTQYF
j_gene: TRBJ2-5; d_gene: NA; abundance: NA; v_gene: TRBV7-2; CDR3nt: TGTGCCAGCAGCCAAGGGGGAGCGGAAGAGACCCAGTACTTC; CDR3aa: CASSQGGAEETQYF
j_gene: TRBJ1-1; d_gene: NA; abundance: NA; v_gene: TRBV4-1; CDR3nt: TGCGCCAGCAGCCAAGACGTACTGACAGGATTCACTGAAGCTTTCTTT; CDR3aa: CASSQDVLTGFTEAFF
j_gene: TRBJ2-3; d_gene: NA; abundance: NA; v_gene: TRBV9; CDR3nt: TGTGCCAGCAGCGTAGGGACAGCTCGTACGCAGTATTTT; CDR3aa: CASSVGTARTQYF
j_gene: TRBJ1-5; d_gene: NA; abundance: NA; v_gene: TRBV5-4; CDR3nt: TGTGCCAGCAGCTTGGACAGCCAGCCCCAGCATTTT; CDR3aa: CASSLDSQPQHF
j_gene: TRBJ1-2; d_gene: TRBD1; abundance: once; v_gene: TRBV25-1; CDR3nt: TGTGCCAGCAATAGACAGGGCAGGAGTGGCTACACCTTC; CDR3aa: CASNRQGRSGYTF
j_gene: TRBJ1-5; d_gene: NA; abundance: NA; v_gene: TRBV18; CDR3nt: TGTGCCAGCTCATCGGGGGGTTATAGCAATCAGCCCCAGCATTTT; CDR3aa: CASSSGGYSNQPQHF
j_gene: TRBJ2-2; d_gene: NA; abundance: NA; v_gene: TRBV19; CDR3nt: TGTGCCAGTAGTTTTCGTACCGGGGAGCTGTTTTTT; CDR3aa: CASSFRTGELFF
j_gene: TRBJ1-1; d_gene: TRBD1; abundance: NA; v_gene: TRBV28; CDR3nt: TGTGCCAGCAGTCCCGGGACAGGGAACACTGAAGCTTTCTTT; CDR3aa: CASSPGTGNTEAFF
j_gene: TRBJ2-7; d_gene: NA; abundance: NA; v_gene: TRBV5-4; CDR3nt: TGTGCCAGCAGCTTGGTAGGGGGGGGCCCCTCCTACGAGCAGTACTTC; CDR3aa: CASSLVGGGPSYEQYF
j_gene: TRBJ2-7; d_gene: NA; abundance: NA; v_gene: TRBV18; CDR3nt: TGTGCCAGCTCACCAGCCCAGTTGAAGCACGAGCAGTACTTC; CDR3aa: CASSPAQLKHEQYF
j_gene: TRBJ2-3; d_gene: NA; abundance: NA; v_gene: TRBV5-4; CDR3nt: TGTGCCAGCAGCTTGGCTGGGGGCGGTGCACACACAGATACGCAGTATTTT; CDR3aa: CASSLAGGGAHTDTQYF
j_gene: TRBJ1-5; d_gene: NA; abundance: few; v_gene: TRBV30; CDR3nt: TGTGCCTCCTCTACAGGGACGGGGAGCAATCAGCCCCAGCATTTT; CDR3aa: CASSTGTGSNQPQHF
j_gene: TRBJ1-1; d_gene: NA; abundance: NA; v_gene: TRBV21-1; CDR3nt: TGTGCCAGCAGCAAAGTAGTAAGGTCAGGGAAGGCTTTCTTT; CDR3aa: CASSKVVRSGKAFF
j_gene: TRBJ2-5; d_gene: NA; abundance: NA; v_gene: TRBV7-2; CDR3nt: TGTGCCAGCAGTTCAACAGGTATCCAGGAGACCCAGTACTTC; CDR3aa: CASSSTGIQETQYF
j_gene: TRBJ2-1; d_gene: NA; abundance: NA; v_gene: TRBV7-8; CDR3nt: TGTGCCAGCAGCTTAGATTTGGCGGGTCGGGATGAGCAGTTCTTC; CDR3aa: CASSLDLAGRDEQFF
j_gene: TRBJ1-5; d_gene: TRBD1; abundance: NA; v_gene: TRBV4-2; CDR3nt: TGTGCCAGCAGCCTCGACAGGGGGGATCAGCCCCAGCATTTT; CDR3aa: CASSLDRGDQPQHF
j_gene: TRBJ1-5; d_gene: TRBD1; abundance: once; v_gene: TRBV18; CDR3nt: TGTGCCAGCTCGAGAGGGCAGGGGGTTCAGCCCCAGCATTTT; CDR3aa: CASSRGQGVQPQHF
j_gene: TRBJ2-5; d_gene: TRBD2; abundance: once; v_gene: TRBV28; CDR3nt: TGTGCCAGCACCCCGCGGGGGGGGGTAGAAGAGACCCAGTACTTC; CDR3aa: CASTPRGGVEETQYF
j_gene: TRBJ2-7; d_gene: TRBD1; abundance: once; v_gene: TRBV6-6; CDR3nt: TGTGCCAGCAGTCCCTCCGGGACAGGGAAGGAGAAGGAGCAGTACTTC; CDR3aa: CASSPSGTGKEKEQYF
j_gene: TRBJ1-4; d_gene: TRBD1; abundance: NA; v_gene: TRBV28; CDR3nt: TGTGCCAGCAGTGAAACGGGGGACAGAGGTGAAAAACTGTTTTTT; CDR3aa: CASSETGDRGEKLFF
j_gene: TRBJ2-2; d_gene: NA; abundance: NA; v_gene: TRBV29-1; CDR3nt: TGCAGCGTTGAAGATAGGGCGGCCACCGGGGAGCTGTTTTTT; CDR3aa: CSVEDRAATGELFF
j_gene: TRBJ1-5; d_gene: NA; abundance: few; v_gene: TRBV30; CDR3nt: TGTGCCTGGAGTGAGCTCTATAGCAATCAGCCCCAGCATTTT; CDR3aa: CAWSELYSNQPQHF
j_gene: TRBJ1-2; d_gene: NA; abundance: NA; v_gene: TRBV6-1; CDR3nt: TGTGCCAGCAGTGTAGGGACACCCTATGGCTACACCTTC; CDR3aa: CASSVGTPYGYTF
j_gene: TRBJ1-1; d_gene: TRBD1; abundance: NA; v_gene: TRBV9; CDR3nt: TGTGCCAGCAGCGCTAAAAATCTGGGGACAGGGGATTGGGGTACTGAAGCTTTCTTT; CDR3aa: CASSAKNLGTGDWGTEAFF
j_gene: TRBJ2-3; d_gene: NA; abundance: NA; v_gene: TRBV6-1; CDR3nt: TGTGCCAGCAGGGGCCGCGTAGGGCGCACAGATACGCAGTATTTT; CDR3aa: CASRGRVGRTDTQYF
j_gene: TRBJ2-1; d_gene: NA; abundance: once; v_gene: TRBV7-2; CDR3nt: TGTGCCAGCAGCAGATGGCGGGCGGGGAATGAGCAGTTCTTC; CDR3aa: CASSRWRAGNEQFF
j_gene: TRBJ1-5; d_gene: NA; abundance: NA; v_gene: TRBV28; CDR3nt: TGTGCCAGCCGGGAAGGTAATCAGCCCCAGCATTTT; CDR3aa: CASREGNQPQHF
j_gene: TRBJ2-1; d_gene: NA; abundance: NA; v_gene: TRBV5-1; CDR3nt: TGCGCCAGCAGCACCCAGACAGATTACAATGAGCAGTTCTTC; CDR3aa: CASSTQTDYNEQFF
j_gene: TRBJ1-1; d_gene: NA; abundance: NA; v_gene: TRBV7-6; CDR3nt: TGTGCCAGCAGCTTAGGAATGAACACTGAAGCTTTCTTT; CDR3aa: CASSLGMNTEAFF
j_gene: TRBJ2-7; d_gene: NA; abundance: once; v_gene: TRBV4-3; CDR3nt: TGCGCCAGCAGCCAAGAAGGGCGCTACGAGCAGTACTTC; CDR3aa: CASSQEGRYEQYF
j_gene: TRBJ2-3; d_gene: TRBD2; abundance: NA; v_gene: TRBV4-1; CDR3nt: TGCGCCAGCAGCCAAGCCCAACTAGCGGGAGGCTCAGATACGCAGTATTTT; CDR3aa: CASSQAQLAGGSDTQYF
j_gene: TRBJ1-1; d_gene: TRBD1; abundance: few; v_gene: TRBV5-1; CDR3nt: TGCGCCAGCAGCAAGACAGGGGATAACACTGAAGCTTTCTTT; CDR3aa: CASSKTGDNTEAFF
j_gene: TRBJ1-2; d_gene: NA; abundance: once; v_gene: TRBV19; CDR3nt: TGTGCCACCGGGGGTACAGGCCTCTATGGCTACACCTTC; CDR3aa: CATGGTGLYGYTF
j_gene: TRBJ2-7; d_gene: NA; abundance: NA; v_gene: TRBV28; CDR3nt: TGTGCCAGCAGTCCGCCTGCTGGCGAGCAGTACTTC; CDR3aa: CASSPPAGEQYF
j_gene: TRBJ1-5; d_gene: NA; abundance: NA; v_gene: TRBV2; CDR3nt: TGTGCCAGCAGCGCACAGGATTATAGCAATCAGCCCCAGCATTTT; CDR3aa: CASSAQDYSNQPQHF
j_gene: TRBJ2-3; d_gene: NA; abundance: NA; v_gene: TRBV11-3; CDR3nt: TGTGCCAGCAGGGGAAACAGGGACACAGATACGCAGTATTTT; CDR3aa: CASRGNRDTDTQYF
j_gene: TRBJ2-7; d_gene: NA; abundance: NA; v_gene: TRBV28; CDR3nt: TGTGCCAGCAGTTTAAGGTTGTGGTACGAGCAGTACTTC; CDR3aa: CASSLRLWYEQYF
j_gene: TRBJ2-1; d_gene: NA; abundance: NA; v_gene: TRBV2; CDR3nt: TGTGCCAGCAGGGGAAACAATGAGCAGTTCTTC; CDR3aa: CASRGNNEQFF
j_gene: TRBJ1-5; d_gene: TRBD1; abundance: NA; v_gene: TRBV19; CDR3nt: TGTGCCAGTAGTAACCGCGACAGGGTTGATCAGCCCCAGCATTTT; CDR3aa: CASSNRDRVDQPQHF
j_gene: TRBJ1-5; d_gene: TRBD1; abundance: NA; v_gene: TRBV6-1; CDR3nt: TGTGCCAGCAGTGTCTCCGGGACAGGGTATCAGCCCCAGCATTTT; CDR3aa: CASSVSGTGYQPQHF
j_gene: TRBJ1-1; d_gene: TRBD1; abundance: NA; v_gene: TRBV15; CDR3nt: TGTGCCACCAGCGGATTCGGACAGGGGGCTTCGAGGACTGAAGCTTTCTTT; CDR3aa: CATSGFGQGASRTEAFF